Listed below are T cell receptor beta chains from one sample, sequenced in a study of regulatory T cells in long-lasting Graves disease. TCRdb itself ran the multiplex PCR reads through MiXCR, one entry per CDR3 protein. The sample gives around 420,000 distinct CDR3 sequences, 15% of which show up once; approximately 7.6% is in the top ten. This sample also belongs to another study, concerning T cells in Graves' hyperthyroidism and ophthalmopathy.

This specimen was peripheral blood mononuclear cells (PBMCs), taken at new diagnosis, from a patient treated with antithyroid drugs. The receptors here all came from a middle-aged woman with Graves disease. CDR3s include the opening cysteine and the closing phenylalanine or tryptophan.

TRBV30 15 CAWQRAGSIYQPQHF
TRBV27 16 CASSLSGLMGNQPQHF
TRBV6-5 13 CASSSSRQGALTF
TRBV28 16 CASSPTSGSSYNEQFF
TRBV5-4 15 CASSLGPNLSYEQFF
TRBV19 14 CASSIGGPVYEQYF
TRBV5-1 14 CASSLGRVENWQFF
TRBV19 14 CASTADRLNTEAFF
TRBV7-2 17 CASSPRGQLVGANVLTF
TRBV5-8 15 CASSFDPQGYNEQFF
TRBV9 17 CASCCPRQPRRDQPQHF
TRBV5-1 14 CASSPVGRHYEQYF
TRBV2 15 CASSEGGGPNEKLFF
TRBV6-2/TRBV6-3 16 CASSYSWGGGYNEQFF
TRBV12-3/TRBV12-4 17 CASSGTSGREGSYEQYF
TRBV10-1 13 CASRDRLTDTQYF
TRBV28 16 CASSTIPSGWGNTIYF
TRBV7-2 16 CASSSIAGDPLYEQYF
TRBV6-4 13 CASTSSFSYEQYF
TRBV5-1 17 CASSGYTLAGSTDTQYF
TRBV11-2 16 CASSLTPHPFTDTQYF
TRBV29-1 17 CSAPTSGSRTSTDTQYF
TRBV4-3 15 CASSQTGATNEKLFF
TRBV27 15 CASSRAPGSYYEQYF
TRBV20-1 16 CSATPLNRDSSHEQYF
TRBV6-5 16 CASSFGLAGRTGELFF
TRBV30 13 CAWGGQHTDTQYF
TRBV13 16 CASSLGTADQSDTQYF
TRBV5-5 13 CASSQASGSGQFF
TRBV28 12 CASAGLYYEQYF
TRBV5-1 13 CASRTGMTYEQYF